This T cell receptor (beta chain) was identified during a study of blood T cell repertoires in COVID-19. The V and J ends lost 2 bases and 2 bases respectively, with 7 bases between them. This CDR3 has 14 residues. Germline-derived CDR1 and CDR2 are MNHEY and SVGEGT. Profiling relied on immunoSEQ multiplex PCR, and the TCRdb table lists in-frame clones only, not all of them. The sample lists around 190,000 clones, approximately 90% occurring once. The source is a woman between 40 and 50 years old in a cohort exposed to, infected with or recovered from COVID-19 (not recorded which). The chain is built from TRBV6-2 or TRBV6-3 and TRBJ2-1; D ambiguous. The sequencing sample was made of PBMCs or T cells enriched from blood (not recorded which). The CDR3 DNA follows: TGTGCCAGCAGTTACGGCCTAGCCTACAATGAGCAGTTCTTC. This sequence encodes CASSYGLAYNEQFF.